This paragraph reports one T cell receptor (beta chain). The data were taken from a study of blood T cell repertoires in COVID-19. Study in general: COVID-19 samples, acute and convalescent, were from the United States, Italy and Spain. The cDNA or gDNA used as material had been derived from T cells, B-cell-depleted T cells, or PBMCs.

As originally analysed: Amplification of reference gene primers was used by the study to estimate nucleated cell counts. Measured with immunoSEQ multiplex PCR; TCRdb has only the in-frame clones, and not every one. D and trimming come from the DNA, and the V and J calls and clone size come from that table. This sample has some 82,000 clones, with approximately 81% found just once. Trimming took 2 bases from V and 4 from J, leaving 15 bases between them. CDR1 MNHEY and CDR2 SMNVEV come from the germline V gene (reference sequence). The CDR3 runs to 15 residues. The source is an elderly man with acute or convalescent COVID-19. The chain is built from TRBV27 and TRBJ2-7, with a weak D call TRBD2 (7 bases). Sequencing input: peripheral blood. The CDR3 DNA sequence: TGTGCCAGCAGTTTAAATGTGGGAGGGGGGTACGAGCAGTACTTC. Its protein is CASSLNVGGGYEQYF.